The clone carrying this T cell receptor (beta chain) was picked up many times. Its antigen remains unknown. Based on clinical symptoms, serum thyroxine and TRAb, thyroid ultrasound and orbital computed tomography, diagnoses were reached. Fresh peripheral blood, approximately 9.6 ml, yielded the PBMCs. Amplification of TCR beta CDR3 regions was performed using RNA transcripts as template. Carried out on the TCR CDR3, a first-round RT-PCR used the HTBI primer set. One entry per CDR3 protein, called by TCRdb with MiXCR from the multiplex PCR reads. The sample lists some 460,000 distinct CDR3 sequences; approximately 14% were seen once. This entry is derived from a study of T cells in Graves' hyperthyroidism and ophthalmopathy. Study-wide points: A model of 13 V-J pairs discriminated ophthalmopathy from stable hyperthyroidism.

Trimming left V 6 bases short and J 0 bases short, with 4 bases between. This CDR3 has 12 amino acids. The source of this sequence is a woman younger than 30 with Graves' hyperthyroidism. This chain joins TRBV12-3 or TRBV12-4 and TRBJ2-3; no clear D gene. Sequenced sample: blood. The CDR3 DNA follows: TGTGCCAGCAGCTACAGCACAGATACGCAGTATTTT. Protein product: CASSYSTDTQYF.